The 3 T cell receptor beta chains listed next were all sequenced from one sample in a study of cytomegalovirus exposure and HLA in healthy donors. Primers included in the PCR were 60 Vbeta and 13 Jbeta primers. TCRdb keeps only in-frame clones here, not all; method: immunoSEQ multiplex PCR. The sample has 95,000 to 150,000 clones; around 80% are singletons. Input material: PBMCs. The source is a man in his fifties or sixties in good health and CMV-seronegative.

The CDR3 nucleotides are TGTGCCAGTGAAGCGGGTTATAATGAAAAACTGTTTTTT. It specifies CASEAGYNEKLFF. The chain is built from TRBV28 and TRBJ1-4; D uncertain. Germline-derived CDR1 and CDR2 are MDHEN and SYDVKM. V shed 9 bases and J shed 4 bases, with 12 bases lying between them. The CDR3 spans 13 residues.

Details on this clone: Mismatch with germline at one junction end may stem from a read error. The chain links TRBV7-9 to TRBJ1-2; 9 nucleotides agree with TRBD1. The V gene's germline CDR1 is SEHNR and CDR2 FQNEAQ (reference sequence). The CDR3 has 18 amino acids. CDR3 region: CSSSLAFSRNTGGEGYTF. For the CDR3, the DNA is TGTTCCAGCAGCTTAGCATTCTCTAGAAACACAGGGGGCGAGGGCTACACCTTC.

This clone was observed once. The chain carries TRBV11-1 and TRBJ1-1; D is perhaps TRBD1 (5 bases). V was pared by 1 base and J by 0 bases, with 15 bases between. CDR3 length equals 17 residues. CDR1 and CDR2 from the germline V gene are SGHAT and FQDESV (reference sequence). CDR3 loop: CASSLGGGRVLNTEAFF. CDR3 nucleotides: TGTGCCAGCAGCTTAGGGGGCGGAAGAGTTTTGAACACTGAAGCTTTCTTT. The variable domain in full, with the rest retrieved from reference TRBV11-1 and TRBJ1-1, is EAEVAQSPRYKITEKSQAVAFWCDPISGHATLYWYRQILGQGPELLVQFQDESVVDDSQLPKDRFSAERLKGVDSTLKIQPAELGDSAMYLCASSLGGGRVLNTEAFFGQGTRLTVV.